These 28 T cell receptor beta chains came from one sample sequenced in a study of somatic mutations in cytotoxic T cells in rheumatoid arthritis. TCRdb's table, derived via immunoSEQ multiplex PCR, lists solely in-frame clones and lacks some. The sample records 16,000 or so clones, roughly three quarters being singletons. Sequenced material: CD8+ T cells sorted from blood. Source of these receptors: an adult with rheumatoid arthritis.

This chain connects TRBV19 to TRBJ2-3, with D unresolved. The CDR3 loop spans 14 amino acids. Trimming stripped 5 bases from V and 0 bases from J, with 9 bases between. Germline CDR1 LNHDA, CDR2 SQIVND (reference sequence). CDR3 sequence (DNA): TGTGCCAGTAGTTGGGGATCTAGCACAGATACGCAGTATTTT. Translating it yields CASSWGSSTDTQYF.

The chain joins TRBV5-6 to TRBJ2-1; D gene ambiguous. The CDR3 length is 12 residues. V lost 4 bases and J 4 bases, leaving 6 bases between the germline ends. The germline gives CDR1 SGHDT, CDR2 YYEEEE. As DNA, the CDR3 is TGTGCCAGCAGCGGGCCTTACAATGAGCAGTTCTTC. Translated, it gives CASSGPYNEQFF.

The chain carries TRBV9 and TRBJ2-7; the D is unclear. V dropped 4 bases and J dropped 2 bases, with 13 bases sitting between them. Germline V gene sequence: CDR1 SGDLS, CDR2 YYNGEE. CDR3 length: 14 residues. The CDR3 nucleotides read TGTGCCAGCAGCCCTGGTGACGCCGCCTACGAGCAGTACTTC. Residues: CASSPGDAAYEQYF.

This clone showed up just a few times. The genes are TRBV28 and TRBJ2-7; 9 nucleotides match TRBD2. This CDR3 has 14 residues. The J segment lost 1 base and the V segment lost 6 bases, leaving 4 bases of the junction unmatched. Per germline, CDR1 MDHEN and CDR2 SYDVKM. The CDR3 sequence: CASSQLAGSYEQYF. DNA of the CDR3: TGTGCCAGCAGCCAGCTAGCGGGGTCCTACGAGCAGTACTTC.

This clone was picked up one time. The chain employs TRBV6-1 and TRBJ2-2, with 7 bases identical to TRBD2. This CDR3 is built from 15 residues. With V trimmed by 3 bases and J by 0 bases, 1 base remained unmatched. Germline V lookup: CDR1 MNHNS, CDR2 SASEGT. CDR3 sequence (DNA): TGTGCCAGCAGTGACGGGGGGACGAACACCGGGGAGCTGTTTTTT. Translated, it gives CASSDGGTNTGELFF.

The chain has TRBV28 and TRBJ1-6; D is ambiguous. CDR1 and CDR2 from the germline V gene are MDHEN and SYDVKM. CDR3 size: 12 residues. The V end lost 2 bases, the J end lost 10 bases, and 6 bases lay between the germline ends. The DNA of the CDR3 is TGTGCCAGCAGTTTAGGGGAATCACCCCTCCACTTT. Translation gives CASSLGESPLHF.

Turning to this clone: Sequence at one end of the junction differs from germline and may be a read error. The genes are TRBV11-3 and TRBJ2-1, with 8 bases that match TRBD2. The CDR3 extends over 16 amino acids. Germline-derived CDR1 and CDR2 are SGHNT and YENEEA. The CDR3 region is CASSLDGTSLYNEQFF. As DNA, the CDR3 is TGTGCCAGCAGCCTAGACGGGACTAGTCTTTACAATGAGCAGTTCTTC.

This chain uses TRBV4-3 with TRBJ2-5, with 8 bases identical to TRBD1. The J call is uncertain, as TRBJ2-7 better fits the DNA end. Germline V gene sequence: CDR1 LGHNA, CDR2 YSLEER. The CDR3 length is 16 residues. The CDR3 sequence: CASSHSATGESYEQYF. The DNA for the CDR3 is TGCGCCAGCAGCCACTCCGCGACAGGGGAGTCCTACGAGCAGTACTTC.

The genes are TRBV27 and TRBJ1-5, with D possibly TRBD1 on 5 matching bases. Deletions cut 1 base from V and 7 bases from J, with 14 bases between. The CDR3 covers 15 residues. Germline-derived CDR1 and CDR2 are MNHEY and SMNVEV (reference sequence). The CDR3 region is CASSLFGGEYQPQHF. In DNA form, the CDR3 reads TGTGCCAGCAGTTTATTCGGGGGTGAATACCAGCCCCAGCATTTT.

The CDR3 DNA reads TGCGCCAGCAGCCCTGGGACAGATAGCAATCAGCCCCAGCATTTT. Residues: CASSPGTDSNQPQHF. This chain joins TRBV5-1 and TRBJ1-5, with TRBD1 matching over 7 bases. The CDR3 has 15 residues. The V and J ends lost 4 bases and 0 bases, in that order; junction bases with no gene match: 4. CDR1 SGHRS and CDR2 YFSETQ come from the germline V gene. The full variable domain, completed using reference TRBV5-1 and TRBJ1-5, is KAGVTQTPRYLIKTRGQQVTLSCSPISGHRSVSWYQQTPGQGLQFLFEYFSETQRNKGNFPGRFSGRQFSNSRSEMNVSTLELGDSALYLCASSPGTDSNQPQHFGDGTRLSIL.

This chain joins TRBV11-2 and TRBJ2-1; 8 nucleotides line up with TRBD1. The germline V gene has CDR1 SGHAT and CDR2 FQNNGV. The CDR3 loop spans 15 amino acids. With 5 bases clipped from V and 3 bases from J, the junction kept 6 bases outside the gene matches. In nucleotides, the CDR3 is TGTGCCAGCAGCGCACCGGACAGGGTCTACAATGAGCAGTTCTTC. Residues: CASSAPDRVYNEQFF.

The V gene is TRBV7-6, the J gene TRBJ2-7, with D perhaps TRBD1 or TRBD2 (5 bases each). V lost 1 base and J 3 bases, leaving 10 bases between the germline ends. Germline V gene lookup returns CDR1 SGHVS and CDR2 FNYEAQ. The CDR3 is 14 amino acids. DNA of the CDR3: TGTGCCAGCAGCTTAGGACCGGGGCGCTACGAGCAGTACTTC. Its translation is CASSLGPGRYEQYF. Drawing the rest from reference TRBV7-6 and TRBJ2-7, the complete variable domain is GAGVSQSPRYKVTKRGQDVALRCDPISGHVSLYWYRQALGQGPEFLTYFNYEAQQDKSGLPNDRFSAERPEGSISTLTIQRTEQRDSAMYRCASSLGPGRYEQYFGPGTRLTVT.

This CDR3 is CASTPGRSTDTQYF. CDR3 DNA: TGTGCCAGCACCCCGGGCAGGTCCACAGATACGCAGTATTTT. V and J are TRBV9 and TRBJ2-3; no clear D gene. Per the germline V gene, CDR1 is SGDLS and CDR2 is YYNGEE. Trimming cost V 6 bases and J 2 bases, with 13 bases left between them. The CDR3 has 14 amino acids.

The rearrangement links TRBV6-5 to TRBJ2-7; D is possibly TRBD1 (6 bases). This CDR3 contains 13 residues. The germline CDR1 and CDR2 sequences are MNHEY and SVGAGI. V was clipped by 2 bases and J by 2 bases, with 7 bases between them. For the CDR3, the DNA is TGTGCCAGCAGTTACGGACAGACCTACGAGCAGTACTTC. It specifies CASSYGQTYEQYF.

The V gene is TRBV27, the J gene TRBJ2-1; no clear D gene. The CDR3 extends over 13 amino acids. The V and J ends lost 4 bases and 6 bases respectively, with 10 bases between them. In germline, CDR1 is MNHEY, CDR2 SMNVEV (reference sequence). The CDR3 spells CASSSNSGNEQFF. The CDR3 nucleotides are TGTGCCAGCAGTTCCAATTCGGGCAATGAGCAGTTCTTC.

The chain uses TRBV9 and TRBJ2-1; 7 bases map to TRBD2. Germline CDR1 reads SGDLS; CDR2 reads YYNGEE. The junction had 8 bases not matched to a gene; V was cut back by 0 bases and J by 2 bases. The length of the CDR3 is 17 residues. DNA for the CDR3: TGTGCCAGCAGCGTAGGGTCTGGCGGGGGAACCTACAATGAGCAGTTCTTC. Translating gives CASSVGSGGGTYNEQFF.

V usage is TRBV5-1 and J usage is TRBJ2-1; D unclear. This CDR3 spans 13 amino acids. The germline V gene encodes CDR1 SGHRS and CDR2 YFSETQ. Trimming left V 4 bases short and J 2 bases short, with 7 bases between. The CDR3 DNA sequence: TGCGCCAGCAGCCTGGAGACCTACAATGAGCAGTTCTTC. It codes for CASSLETYNEQFF.

The chain employs TRBV28 and TRBJ2-4, with D possibly matching TRBD1 (6 bases). CDR3 length: 16 residues. Germline assignment: CDR1 MDHEN and CDR2 SYDVKM. Trimming cost V 2 bases and J 1 base, with 12 bases left between them. CDR3 in amino acids: CASSLPDSTAKNIQYF. CDR3 coding DNA: TGTGCCAGCAGTTTACCGGACAGCACGGCCAAAAACATTCAGTACTTC. Looking up the rest from reference TRBV28 and TRBJ2-4 gives the full variable domain: DVKVTQSSRYLVKRTGEKVFLECVQDMDHENMFWYRQDPGLGLRLIYFSYDVKMKEKGDIPEGYSVSREKKERFSLILESASTNQTSMYLCASSLPDSTAKNIQYFGAGTRLSVL.

V is TRBV10-1 and J is TRBJ1-4; TRBD1 might be the D (5 bases). Trimming shortened V by 2 bases and J by 0 bases, and 19 bases separated the two germline ends. The CDR3 has 19 amino acids. Germline CDR1 is WNHNN and CDR2 is SYGVQD (reference sequence). CDR3 sequence (DNA): TGCGCCAGCAGTGAGACAGGCATTCTGAGGGGCTCAACTAATGAAAAACTGTTTTTT. Its translation is CASSETGILRGSTNEKLFF.

CDR3 coding DNA: TGTGCCAGCAGCGAGGGGGATTACGGCTACACCTTC. This sequence encodes CASSEGDYGYTF. The J gene is TRBJ1-2, the V gene TRBV5-4; tentative D call: TRBD1 (6 bases). CDR1 and CDR2 (germline): SGHNT, YYREEE (reference sequence). The V end was cut by 4 bases, the J end by 8 bases, with 12 bases between. This CDR3 spans 12 amino acids.

The V gene is TRBV18, the J gene TRBJ1-2; D is unclear. The V gene's germline CDR1 is KGHSH and CDR2 LQKENI. The CDR3 is 15 residues long. Trimming left V 0 bases short and J 0 bases short, with 8 bases between. The CDR3 protein is CASSPPWLANYGYTF. The DNA of the CDR3 is TGTGCCAGCTCACCACCTTGGTTAGCTAACTATGGCTACACCTTC. The whole variable domain, remainder taken from reference TRBV18 and TRBJ1-2, is NAGVMQNPRHLVRRRGQEARLRCSPMKGHSHVYWYRQLPEEGLKFMVYLQKENIIDESGMPKERFSAEFPKEGPSILRIQQVVRGDSAAYFCASSPPWLANYGYTFGSGTRLTVV.

V and J are TRBV20-1 and TRBJ2-1; tentative D call: TRBD1 (5 bases). CDR3 length: 11 amino acids. The ends were cut back, 5 bases at V and 7 bases at J, with 9 bases in the middle. The V gene's germline CDR1 is DFQATT and CDR2 SNEGSKA (reference sequence). The CDR3, as DNA: TGCAGTGCTTCCAAGGGGAATGAGCAGTTCTTC. Amino acids: CSASKGNEQFF.

The chain links TRBV7-7 to TRBJ2-2; 14 positions match TRBD2. Trimming removed 0 bases from V and 7 bases from J; junction bases left unmatched: 7. Germline CDR1 reads SSHAT; CDR2 reads FNYEAQ (reference sequence). CDR3 length: 18 amino acids. The CDR3: CASSLALGLAGVGGELFF. DNA for the CDR3: TGTGCCAGCAGCTTAGCTTTGGGACTAGCGGGAGTCGGCGGGGAGCTGTTTTTT.

The CDR3 region has the DNA TGCGCCAGCAGCCAAGATCGGTACCTTGGGGCAGATACGCAGTATTTT. Protein: CASSQDRYLGADTQYF. The chain joins TRBV4-3 to TRBJ2-3; unclear D gene. With 0 bases removed from V and 4 bases from J, the gap between germline ends came to 14 bases. Germline V lookup: CDR1 LGHNA, CDR2 YSLEER. The CDR3 runs to 16 residues.

CDR3 sequence (DNA): TGTGCCACCAGCAGAGAGGGGGTTGCGGCGTACGAGCAGTACTTC. Protein: CATSREGVAAYEQYF. V gene TRBV15 combines with J gene TRBJ2-7; the D gene could be TRBD1 or TRBD2 (5 bases each). This CDR3 has 15 residues. V was shortened by 0 bases and J by 4 bases, with 13 bases between the two germline ends. Looked up from germline, CDR1 is LNHNV and CDR2 is YYDKDF (reference sequence).

The V gene is TRBV7-2, the J gene TRBJ1-1, with unresolved D. The length of the CDR3 is 13 residues. V lost 6 bases and J 0 bases, leaving 8 bases between the germline ends. Germline loops: CDR1 SGHTA, CDR2 FQGNSA. The CDR3 DNA follows: TGTGCCAGCAGTTTCGAAGTGAACACTGAAGCTTTCTTT. Residues: CASSFEVNTEAFF.

Turning to this clone: One end of the junction varies from germline; a read error may be responsible. Other DNA sequences within the sample encode an identical CDR3. This rearrangement joins TRBV18 to TRBJ2-7; perhaps TRBD2 as D (5 bases). This CDR3 is built from 15 residues. Germline CDR1 and CDR2: KGHSH and LQKENI. The CDR3 sequence: CASSLGQLSSYEQYF. The CDR3 DNA is TGCGCCAGCTCACTAGGGCAGCTAAGCTCCTACGAGCAGTACTTC.

The chain carries TRBV9 and TRBJ2-7; TRBD2 matches 8 bases. CDR1 is SGDLS and CDR2 is YYNGEE in the germline V gene. J lost 6 bases, V lost 4 bases, and 9 bases had no gene match. This CDR3 comprises 14 residues. CDR3 region: CASSPGGEGPEQYF. CDR3 DNA sequence: TGTGCCAGCAGCCCGGGAGGGGAGGGACCCGAGCAGTACTTC.